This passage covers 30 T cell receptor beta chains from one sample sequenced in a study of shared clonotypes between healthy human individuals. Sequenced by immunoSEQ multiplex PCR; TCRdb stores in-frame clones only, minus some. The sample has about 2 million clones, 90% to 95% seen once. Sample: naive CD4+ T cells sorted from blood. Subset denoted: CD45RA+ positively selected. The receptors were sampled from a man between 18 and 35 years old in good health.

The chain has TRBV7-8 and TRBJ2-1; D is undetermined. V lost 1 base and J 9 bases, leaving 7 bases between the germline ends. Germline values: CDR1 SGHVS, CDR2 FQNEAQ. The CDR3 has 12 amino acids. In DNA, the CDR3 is TGTGCCAGCAGCTTAGTCTCAGGTGAGCAGTTCTTC. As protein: CASSLVSGEQFF.

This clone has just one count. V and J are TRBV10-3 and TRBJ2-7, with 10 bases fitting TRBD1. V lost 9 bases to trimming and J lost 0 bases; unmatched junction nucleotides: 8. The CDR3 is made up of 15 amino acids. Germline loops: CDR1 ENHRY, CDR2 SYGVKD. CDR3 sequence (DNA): TGTGCCATTCACTCCGGGACAGGGGACTCCTACGAGCAGTACTTC. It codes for CAIHSGTGDSYEQYF.

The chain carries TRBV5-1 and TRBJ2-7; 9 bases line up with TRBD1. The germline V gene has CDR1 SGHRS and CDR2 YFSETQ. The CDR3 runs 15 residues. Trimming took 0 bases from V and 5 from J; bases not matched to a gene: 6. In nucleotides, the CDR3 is TGCGCCAGCAGCTTGGGGGACAGGGTTTTTCACGAGCAGTACTTC. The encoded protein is CASSLGDRVFHEQYF.

CDR3 region: CASKEGQGRNNEQFF. CDR3 DNA sequence: TGTGCCAGCAAAGAGGGACAGGGGAGAAACAATGAGCAGTTCTTC. The J gene is TRBJ2-1, the V gene TRBV2; 10 bases line up with TRBD1. Germline CDR1 SNHLY, CDR2 FYNNEI. With V trimmed by 7 bases and J by 5 bases, 8 bases remained unmatched. The CDR3 consists of 15 residues.

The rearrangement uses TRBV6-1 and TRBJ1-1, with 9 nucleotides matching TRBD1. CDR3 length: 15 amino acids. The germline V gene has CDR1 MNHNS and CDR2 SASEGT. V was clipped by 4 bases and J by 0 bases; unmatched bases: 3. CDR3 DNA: TGTGCCAGCAGTGGACAGGGGGTCGTGAACACTGAAGCTTTCTTT. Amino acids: CASSGQGVVNTEAFF.

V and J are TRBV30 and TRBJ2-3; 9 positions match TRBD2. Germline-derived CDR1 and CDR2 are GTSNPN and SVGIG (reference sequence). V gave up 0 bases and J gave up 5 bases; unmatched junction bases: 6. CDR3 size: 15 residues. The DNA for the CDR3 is TGTGCCTGGAGTGTCCTAGCGGGATACAGAGATACGCAGTATTTT. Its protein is CAWSVLAGYRDTQYF.

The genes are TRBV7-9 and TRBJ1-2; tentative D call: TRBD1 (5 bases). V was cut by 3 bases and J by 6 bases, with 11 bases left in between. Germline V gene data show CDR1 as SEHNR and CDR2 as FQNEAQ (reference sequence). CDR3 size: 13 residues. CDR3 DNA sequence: TGTGCCAGCAGCTTCGGACAAGACGATGGCTACACCTTC. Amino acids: CASSFGQDDGYTF.

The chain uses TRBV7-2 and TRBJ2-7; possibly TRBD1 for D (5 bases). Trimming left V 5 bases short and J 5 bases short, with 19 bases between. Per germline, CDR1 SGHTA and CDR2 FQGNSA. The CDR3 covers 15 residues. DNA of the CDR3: TGTGCCAGCAGCCTGATCCCCCAGGGTTTCGACGAGCAGTACTTC. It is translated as CASSLIPQGFDEQYF.

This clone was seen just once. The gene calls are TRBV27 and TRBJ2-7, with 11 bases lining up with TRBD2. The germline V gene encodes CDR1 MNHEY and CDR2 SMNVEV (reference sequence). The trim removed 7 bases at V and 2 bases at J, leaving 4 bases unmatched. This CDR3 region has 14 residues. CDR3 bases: TGTGCCAGCACCAGACTAGCGGGGACCTACGAGCAGTACTTC. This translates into CASTRLAGTYEQYF.

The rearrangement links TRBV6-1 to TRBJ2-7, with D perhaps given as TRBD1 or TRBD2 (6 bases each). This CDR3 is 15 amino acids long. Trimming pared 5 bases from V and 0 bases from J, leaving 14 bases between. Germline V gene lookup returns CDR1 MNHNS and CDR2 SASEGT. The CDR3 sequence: CASSTQGGSSYEQYF. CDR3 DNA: TGTGCCAGCAGTACCCAAGGGGGGAGCTCCTACGAGCAGTACTTC.

CDR3 bases: TGCGCCAGCAGCACCGGACGCCTGAACACTGAAGCTTTCTTT. It codes for CASSTGRLNTEAFF. The chain joins TRBV5-1 to TRBJ1-1; no firm D call. The CDR3 covers 14 residues. Germline CDR1 and CDR2: SGHRS and YFSETQ. Trimming took off 4 bases at V and 0 bases at J, with 10 bases between the two ends.

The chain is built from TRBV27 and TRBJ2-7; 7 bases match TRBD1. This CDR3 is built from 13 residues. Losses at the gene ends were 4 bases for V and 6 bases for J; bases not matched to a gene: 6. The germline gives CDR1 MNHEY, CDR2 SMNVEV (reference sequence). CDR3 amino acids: CASSSRGWREQYF. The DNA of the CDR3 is TGTGCCAGCAGTTCCAGGGGGTGGCGCGAGCAGTACTTC.

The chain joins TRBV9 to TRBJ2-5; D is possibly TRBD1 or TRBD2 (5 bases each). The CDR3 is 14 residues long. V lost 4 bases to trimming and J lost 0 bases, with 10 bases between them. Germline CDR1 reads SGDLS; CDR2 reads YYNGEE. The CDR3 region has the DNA TGTGCCAGCAGCCGGGGACCGTACCAAGAGACCCAGTACTTC. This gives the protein CASSRGPYQETQYF.

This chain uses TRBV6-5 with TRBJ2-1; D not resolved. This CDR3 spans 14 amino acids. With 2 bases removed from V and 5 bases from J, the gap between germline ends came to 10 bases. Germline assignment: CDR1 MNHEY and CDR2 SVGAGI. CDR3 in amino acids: CASSYVWKDNEQFF. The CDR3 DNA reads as TGTGCCAGCAGTTACGTTTGGAAGGACAATGAGCAGTTCTTC.

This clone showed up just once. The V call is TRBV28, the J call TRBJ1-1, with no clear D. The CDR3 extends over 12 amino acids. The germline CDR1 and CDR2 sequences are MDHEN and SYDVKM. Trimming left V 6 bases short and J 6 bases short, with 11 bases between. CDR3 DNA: TGTGCCAGCAGGCTCCTCGGGGCTGAAGCTTTCTTT. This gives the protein CASRLLGAEAFF.

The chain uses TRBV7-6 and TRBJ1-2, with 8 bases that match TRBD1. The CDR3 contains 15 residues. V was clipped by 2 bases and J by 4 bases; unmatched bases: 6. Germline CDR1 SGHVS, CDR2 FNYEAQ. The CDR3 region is CASSLSQGAVYGYTF. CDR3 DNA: TGTGCCAGCAGCTTAAGTCAGGGGGCTGTCTATGGCTACACCTTC.

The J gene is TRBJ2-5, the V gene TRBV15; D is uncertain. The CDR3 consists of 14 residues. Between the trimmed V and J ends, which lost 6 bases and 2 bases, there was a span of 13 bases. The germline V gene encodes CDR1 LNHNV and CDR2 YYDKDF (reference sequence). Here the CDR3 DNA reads TGTGCCACCAGTCCCGGAGCAAAGCAAGAGACCCAGTACTTC. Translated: CATSPGAKQETQYF.

CDR3 sequence reads: CASSLLTSQETQYF. DNA of the CDR3: TGTGCCAGCAGCTTACTCACCTCCCAGGAGACCCAGTACTTC. The chain combines TRBV11-2 with TRBJ2-5; D unresolved. Germline V gene data show CDR1 as SGHAT and CDR2 as FQNNGV. Trimming cost V 2 bases and J 5 bases, with 12 bases left between them. The CDR3 spans 14 residues. Based on the CDR3 plus reference TRBV11-2 and TRBJ2-5, the full variable domain is EAGVAQSPRYKIIEKRQSVAFWCNPISGHATLYWYQQILGQGPKLLIQFQNNGVVDDSQLPKDRFSAERLKGVDSTLKIQPAKLEDSAVYLCASSLLTSQETQYFGPGTRLLVL.

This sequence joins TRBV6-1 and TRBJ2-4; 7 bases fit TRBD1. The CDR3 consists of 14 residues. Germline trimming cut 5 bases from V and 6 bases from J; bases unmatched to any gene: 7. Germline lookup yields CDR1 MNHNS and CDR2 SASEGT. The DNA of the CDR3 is TGTGCCAGCAGTACCCGGACAGGTTCAAACATTCAGTACTTC. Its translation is CASSTRTGSNIQYF.

CDR3 in DNA: TGTGCCAGCAGCCAAGATCCCCGGGAGGGAGCCTACGAGCAGTACTTC. Amino acids: CASSQDPREGAYEQYF. This chain connects TRBV14 to TRBJ2-7; TRBD2 agrees at 8 bases. Trimming cost V 0 bases and J 2 bases; bases outside gene matches: 6. The length of the CDR3 is 16 residues. The germline gives CDR1 SGHDN, CDR2 FVKESK.

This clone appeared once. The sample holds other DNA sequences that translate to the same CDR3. The DNA of the CDR3 is TGTGCCAGCAGCTTGGGTCCGCCCTACGAGCAGTACTTC. Protein sequence: CASSLGPPYEQYF. The chain links TRBV5-6 to TRBJ2-7; no reliable D call. With 0 bases removed from V and 2 bases from J, the gap between germline ends came to 6 bases. Looked up from germline, CDR1 is SGHDT and CDR2 is YYEEEE. This CDR3 region has 13 residues.

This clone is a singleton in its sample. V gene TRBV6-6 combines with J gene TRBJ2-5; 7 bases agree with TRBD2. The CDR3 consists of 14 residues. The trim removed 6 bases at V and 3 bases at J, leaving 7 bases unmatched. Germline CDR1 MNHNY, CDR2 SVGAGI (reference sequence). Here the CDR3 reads CASSDLGREETQYF. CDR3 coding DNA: TGTGCCAGCAGCGACCTAGGGAGGGAAGAGACCCAGTACTTC.

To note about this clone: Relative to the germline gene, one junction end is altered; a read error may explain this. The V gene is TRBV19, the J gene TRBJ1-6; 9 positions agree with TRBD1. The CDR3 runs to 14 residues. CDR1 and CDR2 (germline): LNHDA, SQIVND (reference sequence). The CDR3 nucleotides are TGTGCCAGTTTTGATCCCGGACAGGGGACCCACCGGCAATTT. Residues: CASFDPGQGTHRQF. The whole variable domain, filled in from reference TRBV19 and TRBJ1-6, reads DGGITQSPKYLFRKEGQNVTLSCEQNLNHDAMYWYRQDPGQGLRLIYYSQIVNDFQKGDIAEGYSVSREKKESFPLTVTSAQKNPTAFYLCASFDPGQGTHRQFGNGTRLTVT.

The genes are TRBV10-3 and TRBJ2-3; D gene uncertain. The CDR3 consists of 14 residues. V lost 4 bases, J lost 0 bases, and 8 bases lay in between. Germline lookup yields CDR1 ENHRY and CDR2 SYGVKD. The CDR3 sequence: CAISGSSSTDTQYF. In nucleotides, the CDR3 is TGTGCCATCAGTGGATCCTCTAGCACAGATACGCAGTATTTT.

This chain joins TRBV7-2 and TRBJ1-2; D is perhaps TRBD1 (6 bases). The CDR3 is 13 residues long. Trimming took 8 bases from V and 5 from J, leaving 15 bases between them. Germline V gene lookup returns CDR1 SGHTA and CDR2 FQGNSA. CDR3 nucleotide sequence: TGTGCCAGCGGACAAGGGGGTGCATATGGCTACACCTTC. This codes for CASGQGGAYGYTF.

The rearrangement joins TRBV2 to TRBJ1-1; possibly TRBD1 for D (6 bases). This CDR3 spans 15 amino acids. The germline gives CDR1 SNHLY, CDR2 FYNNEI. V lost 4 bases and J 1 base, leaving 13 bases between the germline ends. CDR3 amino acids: CASSGYREGNTEAFF. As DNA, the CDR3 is TGTGCCAGCAGTGGATACAGGGAGGGGAACACTGAAGCTTTCTTT. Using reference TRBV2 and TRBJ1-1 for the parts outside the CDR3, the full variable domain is EPEVTQTPSHQVTQMGQEVILRCVPISNHLYFYWYRQILGQKVEFLVSFYNNEISEKSEIFDDQFSVERPDGSNFTLKIRSTKLEDSAMYFCASSGYREGNTEAFFGQGTRLTVV.

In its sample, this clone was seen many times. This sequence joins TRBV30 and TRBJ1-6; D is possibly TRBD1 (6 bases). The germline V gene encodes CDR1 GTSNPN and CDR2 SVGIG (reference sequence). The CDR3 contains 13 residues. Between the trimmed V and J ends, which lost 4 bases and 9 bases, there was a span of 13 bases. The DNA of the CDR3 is TGTGCCTGGAAGGAACAGGGAGGTTCACCCCTCCACTTT. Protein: CAWKEQGGSPLHF. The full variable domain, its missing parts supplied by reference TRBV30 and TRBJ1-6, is SQTIHQWPATLVQPVGSPLSLECTVEGTSNPNLYWYRQAAGRGLQLLFYSVGIGQISSEVPQNLSASRPQDRQFILSSKKLLLSDSGFYLCAWKEQGGSPLHFGNGTRLTVT.

The CDR3 nucleotides read TGTGCCAGCTCACCGGGCATTGAGGGCCGCGAGCAGTACTTC. It yields the protein CASSPGIEGREQYF. This chain connects TRBV18 to TRBJ2-7, with D possibly matching TRBD2 (5 bases). V lost 3 bases, J lost 6 bases, and 15 bases lay in between. CDR3 length equals 14 residues. Germline V gene lookup returns CDR1 KGHSH and CDR2 LQKENI.

The CDR3 DNA reads as TGTGCCAGCAGCGTAGCGGACAGAAATCAGCCCCAGCATTTT. This translates into CASSVADRNQPQHF. The chain is built from TRBV9 and TRBJ1-5; weak D call: TRBD1 (6 bases). V was shortened by 0 bases and J by 4 bases, with 8 bases between the two germline ends. CDR3 size: 14 residues. Germline assignment: CDR1 SGDLS and CDR2 YYNGEE.

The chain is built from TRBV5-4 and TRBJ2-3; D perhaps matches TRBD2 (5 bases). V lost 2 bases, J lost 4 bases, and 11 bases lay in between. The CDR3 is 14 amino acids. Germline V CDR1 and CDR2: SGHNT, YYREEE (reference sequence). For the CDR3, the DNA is TGTGCCAGCAGCTTTCGGTCTAGCCCAGATACGCAGTATTTT. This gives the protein CASSFRSSPDTQYF.